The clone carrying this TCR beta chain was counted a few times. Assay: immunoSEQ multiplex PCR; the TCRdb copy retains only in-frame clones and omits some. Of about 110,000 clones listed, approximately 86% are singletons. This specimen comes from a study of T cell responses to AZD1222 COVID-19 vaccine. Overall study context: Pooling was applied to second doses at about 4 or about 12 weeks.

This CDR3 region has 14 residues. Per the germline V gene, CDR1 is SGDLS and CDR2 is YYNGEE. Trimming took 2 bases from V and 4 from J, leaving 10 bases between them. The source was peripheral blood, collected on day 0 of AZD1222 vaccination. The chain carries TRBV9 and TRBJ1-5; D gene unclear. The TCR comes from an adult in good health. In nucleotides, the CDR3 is TGTGCCAGCAGCGTTTCGGGGATGAATCAGCCCCAGCATTTT. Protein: CASSVSGMNQPQHF.